Listed here are 30 T cell receptor beta chains from one sample, sequenced in a study of blood T cell repertoires in COVID-19 (dated by TCRdb to 2019 to 2021). The library was built by means of the immunoSEQ multiplex PCR assay. The clones in this table, taken by TCRdb from immuneACCESS, are in-frame only. Not every clone is retained; where verified, under half of the shortfall comes from an unresolved V gene, and the cause of the rest is unknown. The sample profile shows hundreds of thousands of clones; 83% of them were found once. The ten largest clonotypes hold 2.5% of the sample. The sequencing input was peripheral blood. Every receptor here comes from a woman aged 40 to 49 with active or convalescent COVID-19.

The CDR3, as DNA: TGTGCCAGCAGCCTTTACCTCGACAGTCCTTCCTACAATGAGCAGTTCTTC. Translating gives CASSLYLDSPSYNEQFF. V is TRBV9 and J is TRBJ2-1; D possibly corresponds to TRBD1 (5 bases). Germline V gene lookup returns CDR1 SGDLS and CDR2 YYNGEE. The V end was cut by 4 bases, the J end by 1 base, with 18 bases between. This CDR3 is 17 amino acids long.

The chain joins TRBV27 to TRBJ2-1; D not resolved. This CDR3 comprises 14 residues. Between the trimmed V and J ends, which lost 2 bases and 3 bases, there was a span of 8 bases. CDR1 MNHEY and CDR2 SMNVEV come from the germline V gene (reference sequence). CDR3 in DNA: TGTGCCAGCAGTTTAGTGGGCCTCTACAATGAGCAGTTCTTC. It is translated as CASSLVGLYNEQFF.

The chain joins TRBV29-1 to TRBJ1-1, with TRBD1 matching 8 bases. Unmatched junction bases numbered 5, after V lost 7 bases and J lost 4 bases. The CDR3 runs 12 residues. CDR1 SQVTM and CDR2 ANQGSEA come from the germline V gene. The CDR3 sequence is CSETGTGTEAFF. The CDR3 DNA is TGCAGCGAGACCGGGACAGGCACTGAAGCTTTCTTT.

This chain uses TRBV7-9 with TRBJ1-5, with D possibly being TRBD1 (5 bases). Trimming removed 8 bases from V and 3 bases from J, with 20 bases in between. Germline values: CDR1 SEHNR, CDR2 FQNEAQ (reference sequence). The CDR3 contains 16 residues. The CDR3 protein is CASEKGWGLVNQPQHF. The CDR3 DNA reads as TGTGCCAGCGAAAAAGGTTGGGGACTAGTCAATCAGCCCCAGCATTTT.

V usage is TRBV6-5 and J usage is TRBJ2-1; 7 bases match TRBD1. This CDR3 contains 14 residues. The V and J ends lost 10 bases and 2 bases, in that order; junction bases with no gene match: 8. Per germline, CDR1 MNHEY and CDR2 SVGAGI. The CDR3 nucleotides are TGTGCCACCAACCGGGACAGAACCTACAATGAGCAGTTCTTC. Residues: CATNRDRTYNEQFF.

The chain has TRBV2 and TRBJ1-4; the D gene is possibly TRBD1 (5 bases). The CDR3 has 15 residues. The germline CDR1 and CDR2 sequences are SNHLY and FYNNEI. Trimming pared 0 bases from V and 3 bases from J, leaving 8 bases between. For the CDR3, the DNA is TGTGCCAGCAGTGAAGCCCTAGGGGCTAATGAAAAACTGTTTTTT. Its translation is CASSEALGANEKLFF.

This clone was observed once. The CDR3 here is CASSPDKNTEAFF. The DNA for the CDR3 is TGTGCCAGCAGTCCCGACAAGAACACTGAAGCTTTCTTT. The chain links TRBV6-4 to TRBJ1-1; D gene unclear. The CDR3 extends over 13 amino acids. The germline V and J ends were trimmed by 5 bases and 1 base, with 8 bases remaining between them. CDR1 and CDR2 (germline): MRHNA, SNTAGT.

This clone was detected many times. The rearrangement links TRBV6-5 to TRBJ1-1, with D possibly being TRBD1 (6 bases). Germline V gives CDR1 MNHEY, CDR2 SVGAGI. V was trimmed by 6 bases and J by 5 bases, leaving 13 bases between them. The CDR3 is made up of 13 amino acids. CDR3 sequence: CASRQGLGTEAFF. The CDR3, as DNA: TGTGCCAGCAGACAGGGCCTTGGGACTGAAGCTTTCTTT.

J is TRBJ2-2 and V is TRBV9; weak D call: TRBD2 (5 bases). The CDR3 is 16 residues long. V dropped 2 bases and J dropped 2 bases, with 13 bases sitting between them. The germline CDR1 and CDR2 sequences are SGDLS and YYNGEE. The DNA for the CDR3 is TGTGCCAGCAGCGTTCAGGAGGCGACTAACACCGGGGAGCTGTTTTTT. This gives the protein CASSVQEATNTGELFF.

The CDR3 sequence is CASTDRVSNQPQHF. In nucleotides, the CDR3 is TGTGCCAGCACTGACAGGGTTAGCAATCAGCCCCAGCATTTT. The chain is built from TRBV2 and TRBJ1-5, with 7 positions matching TRBD1. Looked up from germline, CDR1 is SNHLY and CDR2 is FYNNEI. V shed 7 bases, J shed 0 bases, and the junction held 3 bases outside the gene matches. The CDR3 loop spans 14 amino acids. Drawing the rest from reference TRBV2 and TRBJ1-5, the complete variable domain is EPEVTQTPSHQVTQMGQEVILRCVPISNHLYFYWYRQILGQKVEFLVSFYNNEISEKSEIFDDQFSVERPDGSNFTLKIRSTKLEDSAMYFCASTDRVSNQPQHFGDGTRLSIL.

This chain connects TRBV29-1 to TRBJ2-3; 9 bases fit TRBD2. Trimming removed 4 bases from V and 3 bases from J; junction bases left unmatched: 8. CDR1 and CDR2 from the germline V gene are SQVTM and ANQGSEA. This CDR3 is built from 15 residues. In DNA, the CDR3 is TGCAGCGTTGCCCGCTCTAGCGGGGTGACAGATACGCAGTATTTT. The encoded protein is CSVARSSGVTDTQYF.

This sequence joins TRBV2 and TRBJ2-7; possibly TRBD2 for D (6 bases). The CDR3 length is 14 residues. From germline, CDR1 is SNHLY and CDR2 FYNNEI. The V end was cut by 3 bases, the J end by 7 bases, with 16 bases between. Here the CDR3 DNA reads TGTGCCAGCAGTGACGGGAGCGGGCTCGGAGAGCAGTACTTC. Its protein is CASSDGSGLGEQYF.

The chain employs TRBV7-9 and TRBJ1-2; TRBD1 matches 7 bases. The CDR3 covers 15 residues. The germline CDR1 and CDR2 sequences are SEHNR and FQNEAQ (reference sequence). The V gene end was trimmed by 0 bases and the J gene end by 3 bases; junction bases not matched to a gene: 4. CDR3 region: CASSLARTGDYGYTF. The CDR3 region has the DNA TGTGCCAGCAGCTTAGCGCGAACAGGGGACTATGGCTACACCTTC.

CDR3 protein: CASSLAGGLNTEAFF. CDR3 sequence (DNA): TGTGCCAGCAGCTTAGCCGGCGGATTGAACACTGAAGCTTTCTTT. The chain uses TRBV7-2 and TRBJ1-1; unclear D gene. V gave up 0 bases and J gave up 0 bases, with 8 bases separating them. Germline CDR1 SGHTA, CDR2 FQGNSA. The CDR3 is 15 residues long.

This chain uses TRBV28 with TRBJ1-4, with TRBD1 as a possible D gene (6 bases). The CDR3 runs 12 residues. Trimming pared 6 bases from V and 8 bases from J, leaving 10 bases between. Germline V gene lookup returns CDR1 MDHEN and CDR2 SYDVKM. CDR3 in DNA: TGTGCCAGCAGATCCCAGGGGGAAAAACTGTTTTTT. This codes for CASRSQGEKLFF.

The chain links TRBV2 to TRBJ2-3, with TRBD1 matching over 7 bases. This CDR3 comprises 15 residues. V was clipped by 4 bases and J by 4 bases; unmatched bases: 8. Germline lookup yields CDR1 SNHLY and CDR2 FYNNEI. The chain's CDR3 is CASSVWDSSADTQYF. The CDR3 DNA reads TGTGCCAGCAGTGTGTGGGACAGCTCGGCAGATACGCAGTATTTT. Full variable domain (remainder filled in from reference TRBV2 and TRBJ2-3): EPEVTQTPSHQVTQMGQEVILRCVPISNHLYFYWYRQILGQKVEFLVSFYNNEISEKSEIFDDQFSVERPDGSNFTLKIRSTKLEDSAMYFCASSVWDSSADTQYFGPGTRLTVL.

The CDR3 DNA reads TGCGCCAGCATCATTAGGACTAGCGGGAGGAGCTCCTACAATGAGCAGTTCTTC. It is translated as CASIIRTSGRSSYNEQFF. The chain combines TRBV10-2 with TRBJ2-1, with 14 bases that match TRBD2. Trimming at V came to 7 bases and at J to 0 bases, leaving 8 bases not matched to a gene. Germline loops: CDR1 WSHSY, CDR2 SAAADI. This CDR3 has 18 residues.

The chain has TRBV25-1 and TRBJ2-7; D may be TRBD1 (6 bases). The V end lost 2 bases, the J end lost 2 bases, and 10 bases lay between the germline ends. The germline gives CDR1 MGHDK, CDR2 SYGVNS. The CDR3 contains 14 residues. CDR3 nucleotides: TGTGCCAGCAGTGAACGAGGGGGAACCTACGAGCAGTACTTC. Translated: CASSERGGTYEQYF.

This clone was picked up a small number of times. The chain couples TRBV4-1 to TRBJ1-2, with 7 bases fitting TRBD1. Looked up from germline, CDR1 is MGHRA and CDR2 is YSYEKL. The length of the CDR3 is 15 residues. J lost 5 bases, V lost 3 bases, and 9 bases had no gene match. The CDR3 loop reads CASSQTGTARYGYTF. As DNA, the CDR3 is TGCGCCAGCAGCCAGACCGGGACAGCGAGATATGGCTACACCTTC.

V usage is TRBV28 and J usage is TRBJ1-5; D not resolved. V was shortened by 10 bases and J by 9 bases, with 7 bases between the two germline ends. Germline lookup yields CDR1 MDHEN and CDR2 SYDVKM. The CDR3 runs to 9 residues. The CDR3 reads CATGWPQHF. DNA of the CDR3: TGTGCCACCGGTTGGCCCCAGCATTTT.

J is TRBJ2-6 and V is TRBV6-2 or TRBV6-3; D is possibly TRBD1 (5 bases). Germline CDR1 reads MNHEY; CDR2 reads SVGEGT. Trimming shortened V by 4 bases and J by 6 bases, and 13 bases separated the two germline ends. The CDR3 length is 15 residues. This CDR3 reads CASSFDRTSANVLTF. DNA for the CDR3: TGTGCCAGCAGTTTTGACAGAACTTCGGCCAACGTCCTGACTTTC.

This clone showed up just a few times. This chain connects TRBV4-1 to TRBJ1-3, with a weak D call TRBD1 (5 bases). V lost 4 bases, J lost 3 bases, and 13 bases lay in between. This CDR3 comprises 15 residues. The germline V gene has CDR1 MGHRA and CDR2 YSYEKL. CDR3 protein: CASSPAGGVGNTIYF. The CDR3 DNA reads TGCGCCAGCAGCCCGGCGGGGGGGGTTGGAAACACCATATATTTT.

This chain connects TRBV7-9 to TRBJ2-1, with TRBD1 identical over 8 bases. V was clipped by 0 bases and J by 9 bases; unmatched bases: 10. Germline loops: CDR1 SEHNR, CDR2 FQNEAQ (reference sequence). This CDR3 contains 16 residues. The CDR3 is CASSLAPRGRVGEQFF. CDR3 coding DNA: TGTGCCAGCAGCTTAGCTCCCAGGGGGCGAGTTGGTGAGCAGTTCTTC. The variable domain in full, with the rest retrieved from reference TRBV7-9 and TRBJ2-1, is DTGVSQNPRHKITKRGQNVTFRCDPISEHNRLYWYRQTLGQGPEFLTYFQNEAQLEKSRLLSDRFSAERPKGSFSTLEIQRTEQGDSAMYLCASSLAPRGRVGEQFFGPGTRLTVL.

The chain uses TRBV2 and TRBJ1-5, with a weak D call TRBD1 (6 bases). This CDR3 has 14 amino acids. Trimming removed 7 bases from V and 7 bases from J, with 17 bases in between. Per germline, CDR1 SNHLY and CDR2 FYNNEI. CDR3 sequence: CASTLGGAGQPQHF. CDR3 nucleotide sequence: TGTGCCAGCACCCTGGGGGGGGCAGGGCAGCCCCAGCATTTT.

This clone was recorded a few times. The chain employs TRBV3-1 (or the pseudogene TRBV3-2) and TRBJ2-7; TRBD1 might be the D (6 bases). The V gene's germline CDR1 is LGHDT and CDR2 YNNKEL (reference sequence). The CDR3 has 16 amino acids. The germline V and J ends were trimmed by 3 bases and 5 bases, with 20 bases remaining between them. The CDR3 loop is CASSHVPGTGSNEQYF. CDR3 sequence (DNA): TGTGCCAGCAGCCACGTACCAGGAACAGGGTCCAACGAGCAGTACTTC.

V gene TRBV5-4 combines with J gene TRBJ2-1; 7 positions match TRBD2. Per germline, CDR1 SGHNT and CDR2 YYREEE (reference sequence). The ends lost 4 bases at V and 6 bases at J; junction bases unmatched: 7. The CDR3 is 14 residues long. Written as DNA, the CDR3 is TGTGCCAGCAGCCCGGGGCCGGGGGGCAATGAGCAGTTCTTC. It codes for CASSPGPGGNEQFF.

This rearrangement joins TRBV4-3 to TRBJ2-3, with 9 bases fitting TRBD1. Unmatched junction bases numbered 8, after V lost 4 bases and J lost 3 bases. Germline loops: CDR1 LGHNA, CDR2 YSLEER. This CDR3 region has 16 residues. CDR3 bases: TGCGCCAGCAGCCCCAAACCGGGACAGGGAACAGATACGCAGTATTTT. Protein sequence: CASSPKPGQGTDTQYF.

The rearrangement uses TRBV27 and TRBJ1-1; D call uncertain. Per the germline V gene, CDR1 is MNHEY and CDR2 is SMNVEV (reference sequence). The CDR3 contains 10 residues. Trimming shortened V by 7 bases and J by 8 bases, and 8 bases separated the two germline ends. The CDR3 nucleotides are TGTGCCAGCATGAGGCCAGAAGCTTTCTTT. Translating it yields CASMRPEAFF.

The chain links TRBV18 to TRBJ1-5; 12 nucleotides agree with TRBD1. The CDR3 length is 18 residues. Trimming at V came to 4 bases and at J to 2 bases, leaving 9 bases not matched to a gene. Looked up from germline, CDR1 is KGHSH and CDR2 is LQKENI. CDR3: CASSQTGTGGSGNQPQHF. CDR3 coding DNA: TGTGCCAGCTCACAAACCGGGACAGGGGGCTCGGGCAATCAGCCCCAGCATTTT.

This clone was counted a single time. The gene calls are TRBV7-9 and TRBJ1-2, with D perhaps matching TRBD1 (6 bases). The germline V gene has CDR1 SEHNR and CDR2 FQNEAQ (reference sequence). Between the trimmed V and J ends, which lost 5 bases and 8 bases, there was a span of 12 bases. This CDR3 comprises 12 residues. DNA for the CDR3: TGTGCCAGCAGCCCACAGGGCGGCGGCTACACCTTC. It yields the protein CASSPQGGGYTF.